Sequencing of this TCR beta chain was carried out in a study of T cells in Graves' hyperthyroidism and ophthalmopathy. The PBMCs studied were ones that came from about 9.9 ml fresh peripheral blood. This clonotype has a count of ten or more. This CDR3 contains 15 residues. The V gene's germline CDR1 is DFQATT and CDR2 SNEGSKA (reference sequence). V shed 7 bases, J shed 2 bases, and the junction held 12 bases outside the gene matches. Regions amplified from RNA transcripts were the TCR beta CDR3 regions. Researchers ran a first-round RT-PCR on the TCR CDR3 using the HTBI primer set. TCRdb reanalysed the multiplex PCR reads using MiXCR and keeps one entry per CDR3 protein. The sample gives about 300,000 distinct CDR3 sequences, roughly 15% of which show up once; approximately 33% is in the top ten.

This TCR came from a man aged 25-40 years with Graves' hyperthyroidism. The chain links TRBV20-1 to TRBJ2-5, with TRBD2 matching over 8 bases. Sequenced: blood. The DNA for the CDR3 is TGCAGTGGAGGGGCGGGAGGTGGCCTTCAAGAGACCCAGTACTTC. It yields the protein CSGGAGGGLQETQYF.